Below are 3 T cell receptor beta chains sequenced from a single sample in a study of cytomegalovirus exposure and HLA in healthy donors. PCR primers comprised 60 Vbeta and 13 Jbeta primers. TCRdb's table, derived via immunoSEQ multiplex PCR, lists solely in-frame clones and lacks some. This table has roughly 120,000 clones, 75% to 85% appearing once. The sequenced sample was PBMCs. These receptors were collected from a male donor in good health and CMV-seronegative.

The chain couples TRBV7-9 to TRBJ2-5; tentative D call: TRBD2 (5 bases). CDR3 length: 13 residues. CDR1 SEHNR and CDR2 FQNEAQ come from the germline V gene (reference sequence). Trimming pared 2 bases from V and 3 bases from J, leaving 7 bases between. This CDR3 is CASSLMREETQYF. Written as DNA, the CDR3 is TGTGCCAGCAGCTTAATGCGGGAAGAGACCCAGTACTTC.

The genes are TRBV5-1 and TRBJ1-3; TRBD1 aligns across 7 bases. Trimming cost V 5 bases and J 0 bases; bases outside gene matches: 5. CDR1 is SGHRS, CDR2 YFSETQ, per germline. The CDR3 spans 15 residues. The CDR3 spells CASSQTGSSGNTIYF. CDR3 DNA: TGCGCCAGCAGTCAGACAGGGAGCTCTGGAAACACCATATATTTT.

To note about this clone: Its ends do not fully match the called genes, so a read error is possible. In nucleotides, the CDR3 is TGTTCCAGCAGCGCCCGGGGGGCGCCTCTCTTGGGAGAGACCCAGTACTTC. This encodes CSSSARGAPLLGETQYF. V usage is TRBV7-9 and J usage is TRBJ2-5; D is possibly TRBD2 (7 bases). Per germline, CDR1 SEHNR and CDR2 FQNEAQ (reference sequence). The CDR3 covers 17 residues.